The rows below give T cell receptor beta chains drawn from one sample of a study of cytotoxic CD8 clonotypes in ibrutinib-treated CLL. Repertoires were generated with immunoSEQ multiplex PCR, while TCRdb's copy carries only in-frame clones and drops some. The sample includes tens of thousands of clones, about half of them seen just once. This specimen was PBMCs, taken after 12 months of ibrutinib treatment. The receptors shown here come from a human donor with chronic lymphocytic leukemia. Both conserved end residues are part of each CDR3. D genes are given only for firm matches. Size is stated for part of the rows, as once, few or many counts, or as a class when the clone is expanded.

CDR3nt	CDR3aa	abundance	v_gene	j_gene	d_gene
TGTGCCAGCAGCCCGAGGACAGGTGAAGGTGAAAAACTGTTTTTT	CASSPRTGEGEKLFF	few	TRBV7-9	TRBJ1-4	TRBD1
TGCAGCGTTGACGGACTAGCGGGGCAAGAGACCCAGTACTTC	CSVDGLAGQETQYF	NA	TRBV29-1	TRBJ2-5	TRBD2
TGTGCCAGTAGGAGAGAGAACTTACTTTATGGCTACACCTTC	CASRRENLLYGYTF	NA	TRBV19	TRBJ1-2	NA
TGTGCCAGCAGTTTAGCGGGAGGGGGTTACAATGAGCAGTTCTTC	CASSLAGGGYNEQFF	NA	TRBV27	TRBJ2-1	TRBD2
TGTGCCAGCAGCTTAGTGGGCGGGAGCCTTTCCTACGAGCAGTACTTC	CASSLVGGSLSYEQYF	NA	TRBV7-2	TRBJ2-7	TRBD2
TGTGCCAGCAGTCGGGACGGAATCTACGAGCAGTACTTC	CASSRDGIYEQYF	NA	TRBV6-1	TRBJ2-7	NA
TGTGCCAGCAGTTTGGACCGCAACTACAATGAGCAGTTCTTC	CASSLDRNYNEQFF	NA	TRBV28	TRBJ2-1	NA
TGTGCCAGCAGCCCATTCAGGACTAGCGGGTTTGGGAACCAAGAGACCCAGTACTTC	CASSPFRTSGFGNQETQYF	NA	TRBV5-8	TRBJ2-5	TRBD2
TGTGCCAGCAGGGAAGGGGGGGCCTATAATTCACCCCTCCACTTT	CASREGGAYNSPLHF	few	TRBV7-8	TRBJ1-6	NA
TGTGCCAGCAGCTTACGACAGGGGGGTGATCAGCCCCAGCATTTT	CASSLRQGGDQPQHF	NA	TRBV7-2	TRBJ1-5	TRBD1
TGTGCCAGCAGCCGCCCGGGTCGACACAATGAGCAGTTCTTC	CASSRPGRHNEQFF	NA	TRBV4-2	TRBJ2-1	NA
TGTGCCAGCAATACGGGACTCTCAAAACATGGCTACACCTTC	CASNTGLSKHGYTF	NA	TRBV6-5	TRBJ1-2	NA
TGTGCCAGTCTAGCGGGCCACAATGAGCAGTTCTTC	CASLAGHNEQFF	NA	TRBV5-6	TRBJ2-1	TRBD2